This TCR beta chain was sequenced in a study of response to subunit inactivated influenza vaccine. The CDR3 covers 15 residues. Germline assignment: CDR1 LGHNA and CDR2 YNFKEQ. V lost 2 bases, J lost 3 bases, and 11 bases lay in between. From the RT-PCR reads, TCRdb called clonotypes with MiXCR, one entry per CDR3 protein. Among 710,000 or so distinct CDR3 sequences, 15% to 17% were seen once, and the ten largest hold roughly 12%. V gene TRBV4-2 combines with J gene TRBJ2-4, with D unresolved. The sample in question was PBMCs from blood, obtained 11 to 12 days after vaccination. This TCR was sampled from a man in his fifties or sixties who received an inactivated influenza vaccine. The chain's CDR3 is CASSQNSEIKNIQYF. DNA for the CDR3: TGTGCCAGCAGCCAAAACAGCGAGATCAAAAACATTCAGTACTTC.